One sample yielded the 24 T cell receptor beta chains listed below, sequenced in a study of OX40 agonist ivuxolimab in advanced cancers. TCRdb keeps only in-frame clones here, not all; method: immunoSEQ multiplex PCR. The profile shows 75,000 to 100,000 clones, roughly 82% of them singletons. The material sequenced was CD4+ or CD8+ T cells sorted from blood, taken in a trial of the OX40 agonist ivuxolimab. The origin of the receptors is an adult with an advanced solid tumor such as melanoma, head and neck, liver or kidney cancer.

This chain joins TRBV20-1 and TRBJ2-5; D not certain. The V gene lost 0 bases and the J gene lost 4 bases, with 3 bases spanning the gap. Germline V CDR1 and CDR2: DFQATT, SNEGSKA (reference sequence). This CDR3 is built from 11 residues. The CDR3 here is CSARESETQYF. The CDR3 DNA sequence: TGCAGTGCTAGAGAATCAGAGACCCAGTACTTC.

The chain is built from TRBV10-3 and TRBJ2-2; 8 nucleotides align to TRBD1. V gave up 4 bases and J gave up 6 bases; unmatched junction bases: 1. Germline loops: CDR1 ENHRY, CDR2 SYGVKD. The CDR3 is 13 residues long. The CDR3 bases are TGTGCCATCAGTGTACAGGGGGCCGGGGAGCTGTTTTTT. Amino acids: CAISVQGAGELFF.

This chain joins TRBV5-1 and TRBJ1-1; 7 positions match TRBD1. Unmatched junction bases numbered 10, after V lost 4 bases and J lost 4 bases. The CDR3 is made up of 15 amino acids. Looked up from germline, CDR1 is SGHRS and CDR2 is YFSETQ. DNA for the CDR3: TGCGCCAGCAGCCTGGCGGGGACAGAGGGCACTGAAGCTTTCTTT. Translation: CASSLAGTEGTEAFF. The full variable domain, rest sourced from reference TRBV5-1 and TRBJ1-1, is KAGVTQTPRYLIKTRGQQVTLSCSPISGHRSVSWYQQTPGQGLQFLFEYFSETQRNKGNFPGRFSGRQFSNSRSEMNVSTLELGDSALYLCASSLAGTEGTEAFFGQGTRLTVV.

The chain links TRBV7-3 to TRBJ1-1; D remains unclear. Trimming shortened V by 1 base and J by 3 bases, and 6 bases separated the two germline ends. The V gene's germline CDR1 is SGHTA and CDR2 FQGTGA. The CDR3 length is 13 residues. The CDR3 loop is CASSLMGYTEAFF. In DNA, the CDR3 is TGTGCCAGCAGCTTAATGGGGTACACTGAAGCTTTCTTT.

CDR3 sequence (DNA): TGTGCCAGTAGTCTGGACTTGGGACAGGGGATGGTCTATGGCTACACCTTC. Translating it yields CASSLDLGQGMVYGYTF. V is TRBV19 and J is TRBJ1-2; TRBD1 aligns across 10 bases. The germline gives CDR1 LNHDA, CDR2 SQIVND (reference sequence). J lost 4 bases, V lost 5 bases, and 13 bases had no gene match. The length of the CDR3 is 17 residues.

This sequence joins TRBV7-2 and TRBJ1-5; 9 bases align to TRBD1. The CDR3 length is 17 residues. The V gene's germline CDR1 is SGHTA and CDR2 FQGNSA. The junction had 13 bases not matched to a gene; V was cut back by 4 bases and J by 6 bases. The CDR3 protein is CASSSSLSQGASQPQHF. The CDR3 DNA reads TGTGCCAGCAGCTCCAGCCTTTCACAGGGGGCGAGTCAGCCCCAGCATTTT.

This clone has just a few counts. The rearrangement joins TRBV29-1 to TRBJ1-1, with D tentatively TRBD1 (5 bases). The germline V gene encodes CDR1 SQVTM and CDR2 ANQGSEA. V was pared by 7 bases and J by 5 bases, with 14 bases between. This CDR3 comprises 12 residues. In DNA form, the CDR3 reads TGCAGCGCTGGGACTGGGGGGACTGAAGCTTTCTTT. This translates into CSAGTGGTEAFF.

The CDR3, as DNA: TGCGCCAGCAGCCTCTCGTACCAAGAGACCCAGTACTTC. Translated, it gives CASSLSYQETQYF. The genes are TRBV5-1 and TRBJ2-5; D not certain. In germline, CDR1 is SGHRS, CDR2 YFSETQ. V shed 4 bases and J shed 0 bases, with 7 bases lying between them. The CDR3 spans 13 residues. The full variable domain, with the rest looked up from reference TRBV5-1 and TRBJ2-5, is KAGVTQTPRYLIKTRGQQVTLSCSPISGHRSVSWYQQTPGQGLQFLFEYFSETQRNKGNFPGRFSGRQFSNSRSEMNVSTLELGDSALYLCASSLSYQETQYFGPGTRLLVL.

This clone was found a few times. The chain links TRBV19 to TRBJ2-5, with D possibly matching TRBD2 (5 bases). Trimming removed 3 bases from V and 4 bases from J, with 9 bases in between. CDR3 length equals 13 residues. Germline CDR1 LNHDA, CDR2 SQIVND (reference sequence). Written as DNA, the CDR3 is TGTGCCAGTAGTATTCGAGGGCTAGAGACCCAGTACTTC. Translating gives CASSIRGLETQYF.

The chain employs TRBV27 and TRBJ2-7, with D perhaps TRBD1 (5 bases). This CDR3 is 13 amino acids long. The germline gives CDR1 MNHEY, CDR2 SMNVEV (reference sequence). Deletions cut 5 bases from V and 7 bases from J, with 15 bases between. CDR3 sequence reads: CASSPGNGREQYV. As DNA, the CDR3 is TGTGCCAGCAGTCCAGGGAACGGTAGAGAGCAGTACGTC.

The V gene is TRBV7-3, the J gene TRBJ1-1; 7 bases match TRBD1. The V gene's germline CDR1 is SGHTA and CDR2 FQGTGA. V shed 5 bases, J shed 5 bases, and the junction held 5 bases outside the gene matches. CDR3 length equals 13 residues. The CDR3 sequence is CASSPGGSTEAFF. In DNA form, the CDR3 reads TGTGCCAGCAGCCCAGGGGGGTCAACTGAAGCTTTCTTT. Drawing the rest from reference TRBV7-3 and TRBJ1-1, the complete variable domain is GAGVSQTPSNKVTEKGKYVELRCDPISGHTALYWYRQSLGQGPEFLIYFQGTGAADDSGLPNDRFFAVRPEGSVSTLKIQRTERGDSAVYLCASSPGGSTEAFFGQGTRLTVV.

The V and J genes are TRBV2 and TRBJ1-1; D is perhaps TRBD1 (6 bases). CDR1 SNHLY and CDR2 FYNNEI come from the germline V gene. V lost 6 bases and J 2 bases, leaving 13 bases between the germline ends. This CDR3 comprises 14 residues. The CDR3 DNA reads as TGTGCCAGCAGGGAACGGACAGCAAACACTGAAGCTTTCTTT. It translates to CASRERTANTEAFF.

The J gene is TRBJ1-3, the V gene TRBV30; D is unresolved. The CDR3 is made up of 13 amino acids. The V end was cut by 2 bases, the J end by 8 bases, with 13 bases between. CDR1 is GTSNPN, CDR2 SVGIG, per germline (reference sequence). CDR3 amino acids: CAWSRAREDTIYF. In DNA form, the CDR3 reads TGTGCCTGGAGTCGGGCCAGAGAGGACACCATATATTTT.

This chain's CDR3 is CAISEAPGRGVNTGELFF. The CDR3 nucleotides are TGTGCCATCAGTGAGGCACCGGGCAGGGGAGTAAACACCGGGGAGCTGTTTTTT. The chain carries TRBV10-3 and TRBJ2-2; D might be TRBD1 (6 bases). Germline V gene sequence: CDR1 ENHRY, CDR2 SYGVKD. V was cut by 2 bases and J by 2 bases, with 18 bases left in between. The CDR3 is 18 residues long.

The chain recombines TRBV19 with TRBJ2-2; 9 bases match TRBD2. J was trimmed by 5 bases and V by 8 bases; bases with no gene match: 12. CDR1 and CDR2 from the germline V gene are LNHDA and SQIVND (reference sequence). The CDR3 loop spans 16 amino acids. The chain's CDR3 is CASGGSGGLRTGELFF. CDR3 in DNA: TGTGCCAGTGGTGGTAGCGGGGGTCTGAGGACCGGGGAGCTGTTTTTT.

This chain joins TRBV5-6 and TRBJ2-2; D may match TRBD1 or TRBD2 (5 bases each). Germline V gene lookup returns CDR1 SGHDT and CDR2 YYEEEE. Trimming removed 4 bases from V and 3 bases from J, with 13 bases in between. This CDR3 has 15 amino acids. The CDR3 region has the DNA TGTGCCAGCAGCGCACCGGGACGGCACACCGGGGAGCTGTTTTTT. Protein sequence: CASSAPGRHTGELFF. Supplemented by reference TRBV5-6 and TRBJ2-2, the full variable domain reads DAGVTQSPTHLIKTRGQQVTLRCSPKSGHDTVSWYQQALGQGPQFIFQYYEEEERQRGNFPDRFSGHQFPNYSSELNVNALLLGDSALYLCASSAPGRHTGELFFGEGSRLTVL.

V gene TRBV2 combines with J gene TRBJ1-3; no firm D call. Germline assignment: CDR1 SNHLY and CDR2 FYNNEI. There are 14 residues in the CDR3. With 3 bases removed from V and 3 bases from J, the gap between germline ends came to 9 bases. The CDR3 protein is CASSDNTLGNTIYF. CDR3 sequence (DNA): TGTGCCAGCAGTGATAATACCCTTGGAAACACCATATATTTT.

CDR3 amino acids: CASSPDRQGGNTIYF. DNA of the CDR3: TGTGCCAGCTCACCGGATCGACAGGGGGGAAACACCATATATTTT. This chain uses TRBV18 with TRBJ1-3; 8 bases map to TRBD1. Germline V gives CDR1 KGHSH, CDR2 LQKENI. This CDR3 contains 15 residues. V lost 3 bases, J lost 4 bases, and 5 bases stayed unmatched.

The chain is built from TRBV19 and TRBJ2-2; a possible D gene is TRBD1 (5 bases). V lost 2 bases, J lost 6 bases, and 13 bases lay in between. Germline CDR1 is LNHDA and CDR2 is SQIVND (reference sequence). The CDR3 runs to 15 residues. As DNA, the CDR3 is TGTGCCAGTAGTATACCCGCCAGGGCTGCCGGGGAGCTGTTTTTT. As protein: CASSIPARAAGELFF.

The V and J genes are TRBV10-1 and TRBJ1-6, with 7 bases fitting TRBD1. V lost 3 bases and J lost 9; bases outside the gene matches: 5. Germline V CDR1 and CDR2: WNHNN, SYGVQD (reference sequence). This CDR3 has 14 residues. The CDR3 region has the DNA TGCGCCAGCAGTGATTTAAGACAGGGTTCACCCCTCCACTTT. As protein: CASSDLRQGSPLHF.

The chain uses TRBV4-1 and TRBJ1-2, with D possibly TRBD1 on 6 matching bases. This CDR3 has 16 amino acids. Germline CDR1 is MGHRA and CDR2 is YSYEKL. Trimming stripped 0 bases from V and 5 bases from J, with 16 bases between. The CDR3 is CASSQEVGAGEYGYTF. The CDR3 nucleotides are TGCGCCAGCAGCCAAGAGGTGGGGGCAGGGGAGTATGGCTACACCTTC.

The chain uses TRBV6-6 and TRBJ2-7; no clear D gene. The CDR3 extends over 12 amino acids. Germline V gene lookup returns CDR1 MNHNY and CDR2 SVGAGI (reference sequence). V lost 6 bases to trimming and J lost 2 bases, with 8 bases between them. CDR3 region: CASSPGTYEQYF. The CDR3 nucleotides are TGTGCCAGCAGCCCTGGGACCTACGAGCAGTACTTC.

V and J are TRBV23-1 and TRBJ1-3; D might be TRBD1 (5 bases). TRBV23-1 has ORF status, its function being uncertain. The CDR3 runs to 18 residues. The V gene lost 10 bases and the J gene lost 0 bases, with 25 bases spanning the gap. This CDR3 is CATHLPSRGALSGNTIYF. CDR3 bases: TGCGCCACCCACCTCCCCTCCCGCGGGGCCCTCTCTGGAAACACCATATATTTT.

The V gene is TRBV6-5, the J gene TRBJ1-5; D ambiguous. The CDR3 sequence is 14 residues long. The V gene's germline CDR1 is MNHEY and CDR2 SVGAGI. Trimming cost V 6 bases and J 1 base, with 10 bases left between them. CDR3 amino acids: CASRPRVSNQPQHF. CDR3 in DNA: TGTGCCAGCAGGCCGAGGGTCAGCAATCAGCCCCAGCATTTT.